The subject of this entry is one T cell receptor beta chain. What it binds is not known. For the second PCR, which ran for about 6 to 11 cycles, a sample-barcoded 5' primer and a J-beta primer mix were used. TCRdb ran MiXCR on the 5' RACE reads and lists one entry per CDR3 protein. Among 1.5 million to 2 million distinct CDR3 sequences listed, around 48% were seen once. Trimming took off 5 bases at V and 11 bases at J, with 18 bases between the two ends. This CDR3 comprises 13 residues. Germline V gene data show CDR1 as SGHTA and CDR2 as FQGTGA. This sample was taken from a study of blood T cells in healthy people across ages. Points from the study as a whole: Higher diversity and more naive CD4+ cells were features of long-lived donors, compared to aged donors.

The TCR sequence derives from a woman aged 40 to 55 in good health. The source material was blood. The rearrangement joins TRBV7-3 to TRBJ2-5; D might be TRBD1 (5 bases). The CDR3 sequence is CASSTQGPDEQYF. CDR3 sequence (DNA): TGTGCCAGCAGCACCCAGGGTCCCGATGAGCAGTACTTC. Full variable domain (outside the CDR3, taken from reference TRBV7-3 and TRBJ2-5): GAGVSQTPSNKVTEKGKYVELRCDPISGHTALYWYRQSLGQGPEFLIYFQGTGAADDSGLPNDRFFAVRPEGSVSTLKIQRTERGDSAVYLCASSTQGPDEQYFGPGTRLLVL.